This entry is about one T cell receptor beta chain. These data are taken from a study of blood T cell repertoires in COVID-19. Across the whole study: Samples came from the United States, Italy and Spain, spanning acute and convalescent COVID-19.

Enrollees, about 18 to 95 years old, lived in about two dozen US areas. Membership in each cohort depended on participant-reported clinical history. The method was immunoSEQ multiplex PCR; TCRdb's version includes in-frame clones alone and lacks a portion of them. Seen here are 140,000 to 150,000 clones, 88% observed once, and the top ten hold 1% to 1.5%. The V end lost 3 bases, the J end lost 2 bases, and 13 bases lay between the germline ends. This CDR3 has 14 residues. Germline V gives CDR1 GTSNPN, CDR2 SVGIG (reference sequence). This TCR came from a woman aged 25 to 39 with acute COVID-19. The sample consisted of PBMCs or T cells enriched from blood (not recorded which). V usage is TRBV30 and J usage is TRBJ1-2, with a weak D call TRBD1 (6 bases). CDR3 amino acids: CAWRTPGENYGYTF. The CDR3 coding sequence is TGTGCCTGGAGGACCCCAGGGGAAAACTATGGCTACACCTTC.